This TCR beta chain was sequenced for a study of vaccination effects on CD4 cells after COVID-19. With respect to this clone: Its antigen is not known.

Under the ViraFEST assay, PBMC were stimulated with viral peptide pools so that antigen-specific CD4+ T cells expanded. Sequencing was performed afterwards. Isolation of CD4+ T cells took place after approximately 10 days of culture. The data were produced by immunoSEQ multiplex PCR, yet TCRdb's version contains in-frame clones alone and is incomplete. The table records around 83,000 clones, roughly four fifths of them present only once. This CDR3 comprises 15 residues. The V end was cut by 5 bases, the J end by 0 bases, with 15 bases between. CDR1 is SQVTM, CDR2 ANQGSEA, per germline. The receptor was derived from a human donor who received a COVID-19 vaccine. The rearrangement links TRBV29-1 to TRBJ2-3, with D hard to call. The sample here was CD4+ T cells from PBMCs cultured with HCoV-229E spike peptides, taken before COVID-19 vaccination. The DNA for the CDR3 is TGCAGCGTTTGCCCCCAACAGTCTAGCACAGATACGCAGTATTTT. Its protein product is CSVCPQQSSTDTQYF.